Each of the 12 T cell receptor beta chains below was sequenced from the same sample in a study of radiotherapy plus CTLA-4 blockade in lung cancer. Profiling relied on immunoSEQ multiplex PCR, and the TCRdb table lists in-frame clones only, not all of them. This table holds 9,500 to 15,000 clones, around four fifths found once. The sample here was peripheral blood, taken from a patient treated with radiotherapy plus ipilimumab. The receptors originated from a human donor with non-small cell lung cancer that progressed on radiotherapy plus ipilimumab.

DNA for the CDR3: TGTGCCAGCTCACCAGGTGGGGGGGTCAGGCCCCAGCATTTT. This sequence encodes CASSPGGGVRPQHF. The chain couples TRBV18 to TRBJ1-5; TRBD1 might be the D (5 bases). Between the trimmed V and J ends, which lost 2 bases and 9 bases, there was a span of 14 bases. The germline CDR1 and CDR2 sequences are KGHSH and LQKENI. This CDR3 comprises 14 residues. The whole variable domain, filled in from reference TRBV18 and TRBJ1-5, reads NAGVMQNPRHLVRRRGQEARLRCSPMKGHSHVYWYRQLPEEGLKFMVYLQKENIIDESGMPKERFSAEFPKEGPSILRIQQVVRGDSAAYFCASSPGGGVRPQHFGDGTRLSIL.

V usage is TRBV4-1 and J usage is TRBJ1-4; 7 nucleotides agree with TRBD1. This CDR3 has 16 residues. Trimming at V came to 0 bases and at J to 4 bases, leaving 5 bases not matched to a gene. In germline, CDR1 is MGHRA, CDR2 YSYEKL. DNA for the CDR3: TGCGCCAGCAGCCAAGATTTGACAGGGCTTAATGAAAAACTGTTTTTT. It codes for CASSQDLTGLNEKLFF.

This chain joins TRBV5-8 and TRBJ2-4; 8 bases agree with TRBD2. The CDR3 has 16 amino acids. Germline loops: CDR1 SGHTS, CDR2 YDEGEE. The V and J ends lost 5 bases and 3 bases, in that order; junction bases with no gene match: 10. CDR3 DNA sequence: TGTGCCAGCAGACCCCCAAGCGCGGGGGGCAAAAACATTCAGTACTTC. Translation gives CASRPPSAGGKNIQYF.

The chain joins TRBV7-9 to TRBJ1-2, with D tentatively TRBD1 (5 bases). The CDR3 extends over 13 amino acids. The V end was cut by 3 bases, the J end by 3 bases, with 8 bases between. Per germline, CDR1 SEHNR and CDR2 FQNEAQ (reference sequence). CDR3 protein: CASSLGGYYGYTF. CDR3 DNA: TGTGCCAGCAGCTTGGGGGGGTACTATGGCTACACCTTC.

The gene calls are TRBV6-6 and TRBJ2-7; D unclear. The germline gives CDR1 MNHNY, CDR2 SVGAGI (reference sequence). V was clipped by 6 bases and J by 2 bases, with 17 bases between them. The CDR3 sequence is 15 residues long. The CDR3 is CASSPRTGPTYEQYF. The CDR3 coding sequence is TGTGCCAGCAGCCCGAGGACCGGGCCCACCTACGAGCAGTACTTC.

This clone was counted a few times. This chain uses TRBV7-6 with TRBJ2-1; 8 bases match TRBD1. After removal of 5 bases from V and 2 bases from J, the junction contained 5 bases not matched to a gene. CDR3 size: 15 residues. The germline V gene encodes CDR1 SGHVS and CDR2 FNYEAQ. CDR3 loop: CASSQGQGPYNEQFF. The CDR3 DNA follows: TGTGCCAGCAGCCAAGGACAGGGCCCCTACAATGAGCAGTTCTTC.

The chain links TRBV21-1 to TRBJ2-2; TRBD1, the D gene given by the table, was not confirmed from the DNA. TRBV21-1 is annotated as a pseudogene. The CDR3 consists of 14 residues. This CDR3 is CASSKGQGSGELFF. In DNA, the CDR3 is TGTGCCAGCAGCAAAGGCCAGGGGTCCGGGGAGCTGTTTTTT.

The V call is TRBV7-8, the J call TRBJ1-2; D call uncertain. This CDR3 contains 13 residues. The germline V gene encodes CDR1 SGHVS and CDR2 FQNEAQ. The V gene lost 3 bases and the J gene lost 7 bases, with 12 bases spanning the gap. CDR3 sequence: CASSLLNVRGYTF. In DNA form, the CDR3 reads TGTGCCAGCAGCTTGCTAAACGTCCGTGGCTACACCTTC.

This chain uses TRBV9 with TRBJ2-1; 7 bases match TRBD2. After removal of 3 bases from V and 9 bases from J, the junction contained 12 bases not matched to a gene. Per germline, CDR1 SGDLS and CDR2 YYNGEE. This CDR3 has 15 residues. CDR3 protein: CASSASWGGEVEQFF. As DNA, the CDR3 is TGTGCCAGCAGCGCCTCCTGGGGAGGGGAGGTTGAGCAGTTCTTC.

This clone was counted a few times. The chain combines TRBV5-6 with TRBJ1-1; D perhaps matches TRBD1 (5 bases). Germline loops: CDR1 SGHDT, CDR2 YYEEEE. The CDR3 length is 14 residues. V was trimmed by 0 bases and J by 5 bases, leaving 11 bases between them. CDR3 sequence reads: CASSLGQLRTEAFF. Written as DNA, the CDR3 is TGTGCCAGCAGCTTGGGACAGTTGCGGACTGAAGCTTTCTTT.

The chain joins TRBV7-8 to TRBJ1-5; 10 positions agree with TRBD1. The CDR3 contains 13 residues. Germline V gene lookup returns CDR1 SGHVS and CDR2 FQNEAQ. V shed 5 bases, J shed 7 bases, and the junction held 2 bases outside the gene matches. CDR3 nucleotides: TGTGCCAGCAGCAGGGACAGGGGACAGCCCCAGCATTTT. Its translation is CASSRDRGQPQHF.

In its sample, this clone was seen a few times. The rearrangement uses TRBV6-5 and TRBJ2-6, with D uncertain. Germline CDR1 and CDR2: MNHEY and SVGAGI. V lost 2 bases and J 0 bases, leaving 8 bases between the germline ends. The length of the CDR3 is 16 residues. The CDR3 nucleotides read TGTGCCAGCAGTTACGAGTATTACTCTGGGGCCAACGTCCTGACTTTC. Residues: CASSYEYYSGANVLTF.